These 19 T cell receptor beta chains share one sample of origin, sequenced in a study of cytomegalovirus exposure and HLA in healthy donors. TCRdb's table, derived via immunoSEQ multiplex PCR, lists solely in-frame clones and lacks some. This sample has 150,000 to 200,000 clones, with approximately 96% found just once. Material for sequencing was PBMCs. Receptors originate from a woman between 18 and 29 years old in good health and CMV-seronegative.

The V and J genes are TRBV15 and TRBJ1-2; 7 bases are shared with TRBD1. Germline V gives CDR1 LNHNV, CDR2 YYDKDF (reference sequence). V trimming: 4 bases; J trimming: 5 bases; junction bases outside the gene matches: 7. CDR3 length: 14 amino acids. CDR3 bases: TGTGCCACCAGCAAAGCGACAGGGACATATGGCTACACCTTC. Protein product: CATSKATGTYGYTF.

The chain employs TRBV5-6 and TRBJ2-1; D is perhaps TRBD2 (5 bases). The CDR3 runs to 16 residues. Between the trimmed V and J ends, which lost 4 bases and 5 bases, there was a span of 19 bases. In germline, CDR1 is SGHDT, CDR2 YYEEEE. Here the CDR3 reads CASSKTLARGDNEQFF. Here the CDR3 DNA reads TGTGCCAGCAGCAAGACGCTAGCCCGTGGCGACAATGAGCAGTTCTTC.

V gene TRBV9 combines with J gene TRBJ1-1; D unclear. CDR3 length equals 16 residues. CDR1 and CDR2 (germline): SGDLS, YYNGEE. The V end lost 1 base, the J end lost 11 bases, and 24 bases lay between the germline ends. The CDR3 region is CASSVMPGAGGSAAFF. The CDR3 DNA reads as TGTGCCAGCAGCGTAATGCCAGGAGCTGGAGGTTCGGCGGCTTTCTTT.

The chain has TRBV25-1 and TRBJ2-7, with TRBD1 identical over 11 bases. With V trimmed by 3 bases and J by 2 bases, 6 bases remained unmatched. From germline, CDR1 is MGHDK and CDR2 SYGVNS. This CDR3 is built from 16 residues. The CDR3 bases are TGTGCCAGCAGTGAGCATGGACAGGGGGCCACCTACGAGCAGTACTTC. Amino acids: CASSEHGQGATYEQYF.

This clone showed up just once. Written as DNA, the CDR3 is TGTGCCAGCAGTGGTCGGGAAGCTGACACTGAAGCTTTCTTT. Translated, it gives CASSGREADTEAFF. This sequence joins TRBV6-1 and TRBJ1-1; D remains ambiguous. The CDR3 sequence is 14 residues long. Deletions cut 4 bases from V and 3 bases from J, with 12 bases between. CDR1 and CDR2 from the germline V gene are MNHNS and SASEGT.

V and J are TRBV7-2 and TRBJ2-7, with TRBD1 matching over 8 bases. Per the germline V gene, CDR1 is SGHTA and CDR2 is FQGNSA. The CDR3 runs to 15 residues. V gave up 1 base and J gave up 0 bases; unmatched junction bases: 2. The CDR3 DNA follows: TGTGCCAGCAGCTTAGGACAGGGGACCTCCTACGAGCAGTACTTC. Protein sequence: CASSLGQGTSYEQYF.

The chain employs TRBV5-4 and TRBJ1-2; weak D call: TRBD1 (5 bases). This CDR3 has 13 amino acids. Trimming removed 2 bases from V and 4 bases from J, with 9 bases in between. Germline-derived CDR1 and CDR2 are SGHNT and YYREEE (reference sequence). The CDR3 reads CASSFDSPYGYTF. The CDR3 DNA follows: TGTGCCAGCAGCTTCGACAGCCCCTATGGCTACACCTTC.

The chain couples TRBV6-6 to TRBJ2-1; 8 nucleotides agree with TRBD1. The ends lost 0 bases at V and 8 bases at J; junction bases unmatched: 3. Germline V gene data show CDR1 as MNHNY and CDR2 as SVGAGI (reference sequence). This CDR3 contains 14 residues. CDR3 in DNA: TGTGCCAGCAGTTACTCCTCAGGGGGCGATGAGCAGTTCTTC. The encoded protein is CASSYSSGGDEQFF.

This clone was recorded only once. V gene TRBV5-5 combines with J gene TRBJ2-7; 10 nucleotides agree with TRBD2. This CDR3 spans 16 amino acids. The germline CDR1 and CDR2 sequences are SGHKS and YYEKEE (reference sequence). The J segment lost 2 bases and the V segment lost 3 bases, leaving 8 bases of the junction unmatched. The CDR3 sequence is CASSSTLAGIPYEQYF. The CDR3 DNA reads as TGTGCCAGCAGCTCCACACTAGCGGGGATACCCTACGAGCAGTACTTC.

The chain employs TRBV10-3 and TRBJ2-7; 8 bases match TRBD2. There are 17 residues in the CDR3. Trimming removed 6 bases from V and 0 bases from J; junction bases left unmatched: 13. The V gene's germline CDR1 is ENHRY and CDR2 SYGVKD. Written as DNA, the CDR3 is TGTGCCATCAGGTCACACTTGATGAGCGGGGGCTCCTACGAGCAGTACTTC. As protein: CAIRSHLMSGGSYEQYF.

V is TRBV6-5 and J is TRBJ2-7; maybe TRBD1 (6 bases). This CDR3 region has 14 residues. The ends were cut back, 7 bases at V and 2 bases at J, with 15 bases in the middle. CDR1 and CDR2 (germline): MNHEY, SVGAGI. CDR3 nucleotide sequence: TGTGCCAGCAAGAAGACAGGATTCGCCTACGAGCAGTACTTC. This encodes CASKKTGFAYEQYF.

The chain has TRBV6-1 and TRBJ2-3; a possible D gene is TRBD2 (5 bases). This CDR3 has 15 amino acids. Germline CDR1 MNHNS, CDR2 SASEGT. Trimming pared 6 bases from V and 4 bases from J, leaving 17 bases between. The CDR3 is CASSPGIGNADTQYF. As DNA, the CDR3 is TGTGCCAGCAGCCCAGGTATCGGGAACGCAGATACGCAGTATTTT.

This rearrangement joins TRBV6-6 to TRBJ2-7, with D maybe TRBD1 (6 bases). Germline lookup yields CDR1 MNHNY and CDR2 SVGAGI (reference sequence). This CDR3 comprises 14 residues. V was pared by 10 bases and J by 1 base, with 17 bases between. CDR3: CAIAGTPDSYEQYF. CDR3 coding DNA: TGTGCCATCGCCGGGACACCTGATTCCTACGAGCAGTACTTC.

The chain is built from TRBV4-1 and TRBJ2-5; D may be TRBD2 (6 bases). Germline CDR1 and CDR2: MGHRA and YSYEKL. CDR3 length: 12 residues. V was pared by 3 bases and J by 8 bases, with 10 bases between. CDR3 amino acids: CASSQAAGTQYF. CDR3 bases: TGCGCCAGCAGCCAGGCTGCGGGAACCCAGTACTTC.

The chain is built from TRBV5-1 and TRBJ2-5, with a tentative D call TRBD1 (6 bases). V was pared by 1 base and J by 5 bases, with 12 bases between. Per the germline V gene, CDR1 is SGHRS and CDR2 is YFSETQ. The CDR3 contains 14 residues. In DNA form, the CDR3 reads TGCGCCAGCAGCTTGCAGGGGTACGGGGAGACCCAGTACTTC. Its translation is CASSLQGYGETQYF.

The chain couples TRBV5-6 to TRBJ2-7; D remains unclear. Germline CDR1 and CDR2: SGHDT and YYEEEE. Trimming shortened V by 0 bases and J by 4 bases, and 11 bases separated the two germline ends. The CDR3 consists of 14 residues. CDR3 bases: TGTGCCAGCAGCTTGGATGGTAGTCCGTACGAGCAGTACTTC. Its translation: CASSLDGSPYEQYF.

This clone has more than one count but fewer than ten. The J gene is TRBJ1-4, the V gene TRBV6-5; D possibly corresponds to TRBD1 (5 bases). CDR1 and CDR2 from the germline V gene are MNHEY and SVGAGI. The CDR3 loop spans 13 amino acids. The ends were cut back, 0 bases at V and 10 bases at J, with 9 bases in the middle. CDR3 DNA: TGTGCCAGCAGTTACTCGAGCGGGGGAAAACTGTTTTTT. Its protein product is CASSYSSGGKLFF.

The CDR3 protein is CASSQGGAGGIGELFF. CDR3 nucleotide sequence: TGTGCCAGCAGCCAGGGAGGGGCGGGCGGCATCGGGGAGCTGTTTTTT. The chain has TRBV5-4 and TRBJ2-2, with 7 positions matching TRBD2. The length of the CDR3 is 16 residues. In germline, CDR1 is SGHNT, CDR2 YYREEE (reference sequence). The trim removed 4 bases at V and 7 bases at J, leaving 13 bases unmatched.

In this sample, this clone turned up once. The CDR3 loop is CASSSSTGTEAFF. DNA of the CDR3: TGTGCCAGCAGCTCCTCGACAGGAACGGAAGCTTTCTTT. V and J are TRBV7-3 and TRBJ1-1; the D gene is possibly TRBD1 (6 bases). Trimming stripped 4 bases from V and 8 bases from J, with 14 bases between. The CDR3 loop spans 13 amino acids. The germline V gene encodes CDR1 SGHTA and CDR2 FQGTGA.